This TCR beta chain was sequenced during a study of CXCR3-negative and CXCR3-positive naive CD8 T cells. A CD45RO-CCR7+CD27+CD95- profile was what naive CD8+ T cells displayed. General observations from the study: TRB CDR3s of CXCR3-positive naive cells were more hydrophobic than those of CXCR3-negative naive cells. Surface CD5 looked about the same in the naive subsets, so the authors worked out TCR strength from TRB CDR3 properties. Comparably high diversity was seen in both naive subsets, and much lower diversity in memory CD8+ cells. After cryopreservation, CXCR3 expression dropped partially; most assays used fresh PBMCs.

Notes on this clonotype: Its antigen is not identified.

This CDR3 contains 14 residues. Libraries of TRB cDNA were made by 5' RACE and carried UMIs. TCRdb reprocessed the 5' RACE reads and keeps a single row for each CDR3 protein, giving no DNA. The sample's table shows 55,000 to 70,000 distinct CDR3 sequences. The receptor's source is a human donor in good health. Some clones in this sample may be carry-over from other donors' samples. The sequenced material came from naive CXCR3+ CD8+ T cells from blood. Regarding subset: CD45RO-CCR7+CD27+CD95- naive CD8+ T cells expressing CXCR3 (TNR3+). The chain joins TRBV12-3 or TRBV12-4 to TRBJ1-3. The CDR3 region is CASSAGPSGNTIYF.